These 25 T cell receptor beta chains came from one sample sequenced in a study of T cell changes during pregnancy in multiple sclerosis. Assay used: immunoSEQ multiplex PCR; TCRdb lists only in-frame clones, some missing. The sample lists about 79,000 clones, about 89% occurring once. This material consisted of CD4+ T cells from peripheral blood mononuclear cells, taken in the second trimester of pregnancy. The receptors were gathered from a female donor with multiple sclerosis, enrolled in a pregnancy study.

The V call is TRBV10-3, the J call TRBJ2-5; the match to TRBD2 covers 10 bases. This CDR3 contains 16 residues. CDR1 is ENHRY and CDR2 is SYGVKD in the germline V gene. J was trimmed by 1 base and V by 0 bases; bases with no gene match: 2. The CDR3 sequence: CAISESLAGAQETQYF. CDR3 bases: TGTGCCATCAGTGAGTCTCTAGCGGGGGCCCAAGAGACCCAGTACTTC.

CDR3 DNA sequence: TGTGCCAGCAGCTTAGGCGGGAGGGAGAACAATGAGCAGTTCTTC. This encodes CASSLGGRENNEQFF. V gene TRBV7-3 combines with J gene TRBJ2-1; 9 bases are a match to TRBD2. Germline-derived CDR1 and CDR2 are SGHTA and FQGTGA. J gave up 5 bases and V 2 bases, and 4 bases lay outside the gene matches. The CDR3 totals 15 residues.

The chain couples TRBV19 to TRBJ2-7; maybe TRBD1 (5 bases). Germline CDR1 and CDR2: LNHDA and SQIVND (reference sequence). Trimming took 2 bases from V and 6 from J, leaving 14 bases between them. CDR3 size: 14 residues. CDR3 protein: CASSITGHPLEQYF. The CDR3, as DNA: TGTGCCAGTAGTATAACCGGACACCCGCTCGAGCAGTACTTC.

The V gene is TRBV19, the J gene TRBJ2-1; 9 bases align to TRBD2. CDR1 LNHDA and CDR2 SQIVND come from the germline V gene (reference sequence). V shed 3 bases and J 8 bases; nucleotides not matched to a gene: 8. This CDR3 region has 15 residues. CDR3 in amino acids: CASSIARGGGDEQFF. CDR3 DNA sequence: TGTGCCAGTAGTATCGCGCGGGGGGGCGGGGATGAGCAGTTCTTC.

The chain is built from TRBV30 and TRBJ1-1; D gene unclear. V lost 2 bases to trimming and J lost 1 base, with 14 bases between them. Germline assignment: CDR1 GTSNPN and CDR2 SVGIG (reference sequence). The CDR3 runs to 15 residues. CDR3 residues: CAWSSVLTGNTEAFF. CDR3 nucleotide sequence: TGTGCCTGGAGTTCTGTACTTACGGGGAACACTGAAGCTTTCTTT.

The genes are TRBV2 and TRBJ2-6; D is unresolved. CDR3 length: 15 amino acids. Trimming removed 1 base from V and 2 bases from J, with 6 bases in between. CDR1 and CDR2 from the germline V gene are SNHLY and FYNNEI. The chain's CDR3 is CASSEVATGANVLTF. CDR3 in DNA: TGTGCCAGCAGTGAAGTCGCGACTGGGGCCAACGTCCTGACTTTC.

The J gene is TRBJ1-6, the V gene TRBV4-2; 7 bases fit TRBD1. The germline gives CDR1 LGHNA, CDR2 YNFKEQ. Trimming took 1 base from V and 10 from J; bases not matched to a gene: 7. This CDR3 is 15 amino acids long. This CDR3 reads CASSQVGDRASPLHF. The CDR3 bases are TGTGCCAGCAGCCAAGTAGGGGACAGAGCATCACCCCTCCACTTT.

V usage is TRBV7-2 and J usage is TRBJ1-3; 7 nucleotides align to TRBD1. Trimming removed 5 bases from V and 1 base from J; junction bases left unmatched: 2. Looked up from germline, CDR1 is SGHTA and CDR2 is FQGNSA. CDR3 length: 14 amino acids. CDR3 DNA: TGTGCCAGCAGCCCGACAGGGTCTGGAAACACCATATATTTT. Its protein product is CASSPTGSGNTIYF.

This sequence joins TRBV5-1 and TRBJ1-1; 8 bases are a match to TRBD1. V lost 0 bases, J lost 4 bases, and 2 bases stayed unmatched. Per germline, CDR1 SGHRS and CDR2 YFSETQ. The CDR3 runs to 14 residues. The CDR3 region is CASSLGTGGTEAFF. The CDR3 nucleotides are TGCGCCAGCAGCTTGGGAACAGGGGGCACTGAAGCTTTCTTT.

J is TRBJ2-4 and V is TRBV7-2; possibly TRBD2 for D (6 bases). Per the germline V gene, CDR1 is SGHTA and CDR2 is FQGNSA. Trimming pared 1 base from V and 7 bases from J, leaving 20 bases between. This CDR3 contains 17 residues. In DNA form, the CDR3 reads TGTGCCAGCAGCTTAGTCGTTGGGAACGGGGGATTGAACATTCAGTACTTC. Translating gives CASSLVVGNGGLNIQYF.

The rearrangement joins TRBV15 to TRBJ1-5; 7 bases map to TRBD1. The CDR3 is 16 amino acids. The germline V gene encodes CDR1 LNHNV and CDR2 YYDKDF (reference sequence). Trimming at V came to 4 bases and at J to 2 bases, leaving 8 bases not matched to a gene. The DNA of the CDR3 is TGTGCCACCAGCACCCGGGGACAGATTGGCAATCAGCCCCAGCATTTT. It encodes CATSTRGQIGNQPQHF.

The chain joins TRBV7-9 to TRBJ2-1, with 7 bases lining up with TRBD2. Germline CDR1 reads SEHNR; CDR2 reads FQNEAQ (reference sequence). The CDR3 sequence is 14 residues long. J gave up 8 bases and V 8 bases, and 12 bases lay outside the gene matches. The CDR3 DNA reads as TGTGCCAGCCGACCGAGCGGGGCTGTCGATGAGCAGTTCTTC. Its translation: CASRPSGAVDEQFF.

The chain employs TRBV27 and TRBJ1-4, with TRBD1 matching over 7 bases. Unmatched junction bases numbered 7, after V lost 5 bases and J lost 4 bases. Germline V gene data show CDR1 as MNHEY and CDR2 as SMNVEV (reference sequence). This CDR3 has 15 residues. The CDR3 region is CASSGKGALNEKLFF. The DNA for the CDR3 is TGTGCCAGCAGTGGAAAGGGGGCCCTTAATGAAAAACTGTTTTTT.

This sequence joins TRBV2 and TRBJ1-5; D gene uncertain. This CDR3 has 12 residues. V shed 3 bases and J shed 4 bases, with 4 bases lying between them. Germline values: CDR1 SNHLY, CDR2 FYNNEI. CDR3 in DNA: TGTGCCAGCAGTGATACAAATCAGCCCCAGCATTTT. It yields the protein CASSDTNQPQHF.

The chain carries TRBV23-1 and TRBJ2-3; D is undetermined. TRBV23-1 is assigned to the ORF class and has an uncertain function. The CDR3 has 11 residues. Deletions cut 10 bases from V and 8 bases from J, with 13 bases between. CDR3 protein: CAILGTGTQYF. In DNA, the CDR3 is TGCGCCATTCTAGGCACCGGTACGCAGTATTTT.

Only one count was recorded for this clone. The V call is TRBV7-9, the J call TRBJ2-5, with D unclear. Germline lookup yields CDR1 SEHNR and CDR2 FQNEAQ (reference sequence). The V end was cut by 5 bases, the J end by 7 bases, with 8 bases between. The CDR3 has 11 residues. The CDR3 protein is CASSSVGTQYF. The DNA for the CDR3 is TGTGCCAGCAGCAGCGTTGGGACCCAGTACTTC. The full variable domain, with the rest looked up from reference TRBV7-9 and TRBJ2-5, is DTGVSQNPRHKITKRGQNVTFRCDPISEHNRLYWYRQTLGQGPEFLTYFQNEAQLEKSRLLSDRFSAERPKGSFSTLEIQRTEQGDSAMYLCASSSVGTQYFGPGTRLLVL.

The chain is built from TRBV27 and TRBJ2-7; 12 bases agree with TRBD2. The ends lost 0 bases at V and 3 bases at J; junction bases unmatched: 9. CDR3 length: 18 residues. Germline V gene sequence: CDR1 MNHEY, CDR2 SMNVEV (reference sequence). The CDR3: CASSLSKLAGGLVYEQYF. As DNA, the CDR3 is TGTGCCAGCAGTTTATCGAAACTAGCGGGAGGTCTCGTCTACGAGCAGTACTTC.

The chain carries TRBV2 and TRBJ2-2; 8 nucleotides align to TRBD1. This CDR3 is 14 amino acids long. Germline loops: CDR1 SNHLY, CDR2 FYNNEI. The V and J ends lost 4 bases and 4 bases, in that order; junction bases with no gene match: 2. CDR3 region: CASSVTGVTGELFF. CDR3 nucleotide sequence: TGTGCCAGCAGTGTGACAGGGGTCACCGGGGAGCTGTTTTTT.

This chain connects TRBV15 to TRBJ1-1; D perhaps matches TRBD1 (5 bases). V shed 1 base and J shed 2 bases, with 14 bases lying between them. The CDR3 extends over 16 amino acids. Germline V gene data show CDR1 as LNHNV and CDR2 as YYDKDF (reference sequence). The CDR3 DNA reads TGTGCCACCAGCAGAGGGGGGACTAAGGTCAACACTGAAGCTTTCTTT. The encoded protein is CATSRGGTKVNTEAFF.

This rearrangement joins TRBV15 to TRBJ1-5; D may be TRBD1 (6 bases). V lost 5 bases to trimming and J lost 0 bases, with 14 bases between them. The CDR3 has 16 residues. Per the germline V gene, CDR1 is LNHNV and CDR2 is YYDKDF (reference sequence). CDR3 coding DNA: TGTGCCACCAGCCCGAAAGGGGGTGTTAGCAATCAGCCCCAGCATTTT. It encodes CATSPKGGVSNQPQHF.

The chain employs TRBV5-1 and TRBJ2-2; 8 bases fit TRBD1. The J segment lost 0 bases and the V segment lost 4 bases, leaving 8 bases of the junction unmatched. CDR1 SGHRS and CDR2 YFSETQ come from the germline V gene. The CDR3 consists of 17 residues. CDR3 in amino acids: CASSLTPGQANTGELFF. The CDR3 nucleotides are TGCGCCAGCAGCCTTACTCCGGGACAGGCGAACACCGGGGAGCTGTTTTTT.

V and J are TRBV25-1 and TRBJ1-4, with D maybe TRBD1 (5 bases). The CDR3 length is 16 residues. V shed 2 bases and J shed 8 bases, with 18 bases lying between them. Germline V lookup: CDR1 MGHDK, CDR2 SYGVNS. CDR3 DNA sequence: TGTGCCAGCAGTGAAGGGGCAGGAAGGGGTCAGGAAAAACTGTTTTTT. It encodes CASSEGAGRGQEKLFF.

The J gene is TRBJ1-6, the V gene TRBV21-1; the DNA was not used to check the table's D call, TRBD1. TRBV21-1 is a pseudogene. This CDR3 region has 16 residues. The CDR3 protein is CASSKAAGTGNSPLHF. As DNA, the CDR3 is TGTGCCAGCAGCAAAGCCGCCGGGACAGGGAATTCACCCCTCCACTTT.

The chain employs TRBV6-8 and TRBJ1-1, with D perhaps TRBD1 (6 bases). CDR1 and CDR2 from the germline V gene are MNHGY and SAAAGT. CDR3 length equals 16 residues. Trimming shortened V by 11 bases and J by 3 bases, and 25 bases separated the two germline ends. CDR3: CAAGVFGGRGDTEAFF. The CDR3 DNA reads as TGTGCCGCGGGAGTGTTTGGGGGGCGCGGGGACACTGAAGCTTTCTTT.

The gene calls are TRBV29-1 and TRBJ2-2; D call uncertain. Germline CDR1 SQVTM, CDR2 ANQGSEA. The CDR3 spans 13 residues. V dropped 7 bases and J dropped 4 bases, with 13 bases sitting between them. CDR3 nucleotides: TGCAGCGGAGACCCGTCGGGCACCGGGGAGCTGTTTTTT. Its protein is CSGDPSGTGELFF.